Listed below are T cell receptor beta chains from one sample, sequenced in a study of T cell changes during pregnancy in multiple sclerosis. TCRdb's copy holds only in-frame clones and misses some; the assay was immunoSEQ multiplex PCR. This table holds approximately 41,000 clones, roughly nine tenths found once. Source: CD4+ T cells from peripheral blood mononuclear cells, taken in the first trimester of pregnancy. The receptors derive from a female donor with multiple sclerosis, enrolled in a pregnancy study. Both conserved end residues are part of each CDR3. D genes are given only for firm matches. Clone size, where shown, is once, few, many, or a class for clones that have expanded.

j_call	d_call	v_call	clone_size	cdr3_aa	cdr3_nt
TRBJ2-7	TRBD2	TRBV6-4	-	CASIFLGSGRLYEQYF	TGTGCCAGCATTTTTCTCGGTAGCGGGAGGTTATACGAGCAGTACTTC
TRBJ2-5	TRBD2	TRBV5-1	once	CASSLSLAGGFGETQYF	TGCGCCAGCAGCTTGTCGTTAGCGGGAGGGTTCGGGGAGACCCAGTACTTC
TRBJ2-7	-	TRBV7-9	-	CASSLAWKQGPTYEQYF	TGTGCCAGCAGCTTAGCGTGGAAACAGGGCCCCACCTACGAGCAGTACTTC
TRBJ1-6	TRBD1	TRBV5-4	-	CASSSGQGVSPLHF	TGTGCCAGCAGCTCAGGGCAGGGGGTTTCGCCCCTCCACTTT
TRBJ1-2	-	TRBV5-4	-	CASSSAGRNYGYTF	TGTGCCAGCAGCTCGGCGGGGCGGAACTATGGCTACACCTTC
TRBJ2-3	-	TRBV30	-	CAWSVIPGFSADTQYF	TGTGCCTGGAGTGTTATTCCGGGTTTTAGCGCAGATACGCAGTATTTT
TRBJ2-3	TRBD2	TRBV7-2	-	CASSSLAGGPTYF	TGTGCCAGCAGCTCCCTAGCGGGAGGGCCCACGTATTTT
TRBJ1-1	TRBD1	TRBV10-2	-	CASNGQGIDTEAFF	TGCGCCAGCAACGGACAGGGGATCGACACTGAAGCTTTCTTT
TRBJ1-5	-	TRBV6-5	-	CASSYNGINQPQHF	TGTGCCAGCAGTTATAATGGCATAAATCAGCCCCAGCATTTT
TRBJ1-4	TRBD1	TRBV30	few	CAWSVQGANEKLFF	TGTGCCTGGAGTGTACAGGGGGCTAATGAAAAACTGTTTTTT
TRBJ1-1	-	TRBV6-4	-	CASSLQGRDTEAFF	TGTGCCAGCAGCCTACAGGGCAGGGACACTGAAGCTTTCTTT
TRBJ2-3	-	TRBV7-2	-	CASSGLAGNSDTQYF	TGTGCCAGCAGCGGTTTGGCGGGAAACTCAGATACGCAGTATTTT
TRBJ2-1	TRBD2	TRBV6-5	-	CASSYSGTSGRWEQFF	TGTGCCAGCAGTTACTCCGGGACTAGCGGGAGATGGGAGCAGTTCTTC
TRBJ2-5	-	TRBV6-5	-	CASSLGGVQETQYF	TGTGCCAGCAGTTTGGGGGGAGTCCAAGAGACCCAGTACTTC
TRBJ2-1	TRBD2	TRBV7-9	-	CASSLGTSGINEQFF	TGTGCCAGCAGCTTGGGGACTAGCGGGATCAATGAGCAGTTCTTC
TRBJ2-3	-	TRBV12-5	-	CASGLRTGGADTQYF	TGTGCTAGTGGTTTGCGGACAGGCGGGGCAGATACGCAGTATTTT
TRBJ2-1	-	TRBV7-2	-	CASTTGEHPYNEQFF	TGTGCCAGCACTACCGGGGAACATCCATACAATGAGCAGTTCTTC
TRBJ2-7	TRBD2	TRBV5-1	-	CASRVRTSVTYEQYF	TGCGCCAGCCGGGTAAGGACTAGCGTAACCTACGAGCAGTACTTC
TRBJ2-2	-	TRBV7-2	-	CASSPYTGELFF	TGTGCCAGCAGCCCTTACACCGGGGAGCTGTTTTTT
TRBJ1-1	TRBD1	TRBV6-5	-	CASRDRQNTEAFF	TGTGCCAGTCGGGACAGGCAGAACACTGAAGCTTTCTTT
TRBJ2-1	TRBD2	TRBV5-1	-	CASSISGSAYNEQFF	TGCGCCAGCAGCATTAGCGGGAGCGCGTACAATGAGCAGTTCTTC
TRBJ1-2	-	TRBV30	-	CAWSPNIDGYTF	TGTGCCTGGAGTCCTAATATTGATGGCTACACCTTC
TRBJ2-3	TRBD2	TRBV9	-	CASSDSGISTDTQYF	TGTGCCAGCAGCGATAGCGGGATTAGCACAGATACGCAGTATTTT
TRBJ2-3	-	TRBV7-2	-	CASSQSTDTQYF	TGTGCCAGCAGCCAAAGCACAGATACGCAGTATTTT
TRBJ1-5	-	TRBV11-2	once	CASSLVGGSNQPQHF	TGTGCCAGCAGCTTAGTGGGGGGGAGCAATCAGCCCCAGCATTTT
TRBJ2-1	TRBD2	TRBV2	-	CASSRLAGGLEQFF	TGTGCCAGCAGTCGACTAGCGGGAGGCCTTGAGCAGTTCTTC
TRBJ2-2	TRBD2	TRBV7-3	once	CASSNLAGENTGELFF	TGTGCCAGCAGCAACCTAGCGGGAGAGAACACCGGGGAGCTGTTTTTT
TRBJ2-7	TRBD2	TRBV18	-	CASSPTLAGVSYEQYF	TGTGCCAGCTCACCGACACTAGCGGGAGTAAGTTACGAGCAGTACTTC
TRBJ1-2	-	TRBV30	-	CAWILANYGYTF	TGTGCCTGGATCCTAGCCAACTATGGCTACACCTTC
TRBJ2-3	TRBD2	TRBV6-1	-	CASSEQRGRLVDTQYF	TGTGCCAGCAGTGAACAGCGGGGCCGCTTAGTAGATACGCAGTATTTT
TRBJ2-2	-	TRBV19	once	CASSGGLDTGELFF	TGTGCCAGTAGTGGAGGACTTGACACCGGGGAGCTGTTTTTT
TRBJ2-3	TRBD1	TRBV2	-	CASSTRDRVDTQYF	TGTGCCAGCAGTACCCGGGACAGGGTAGATACGCAGTATTTT
TRBJ2-3	-	TRBV10-2	-	CASSPDSVVDTQYF	TGCGCCAGCAGCCCGGACAGCGTCGTAGATACGCAGTATTTT
TRBJ1-5	-	TRBV19	-	CASSILNSNQPQHF	TGTGCCAGTAGTATTCTTAATAGCAATCAGCCCCAGCATTTT
TRBJ2-1	TRBD2	TRBV10-3	-	CAITRTSGGNEQFF	TGTGCCATCACGCGGACTAGCGGGGGCAATGAGCAGTTCTTC
TRBJ1-2	-	TRBV7-9	-	CASSLSAGNYGYTF	TGTGCCAGCAGCTTATCGGCGGGCAACTATGGCTACACCTTC
TRBJ2-2	-	TRBV5-6	-	CASSWGWRGTGELFF	TGTGCCAGCAGCTGGGGGTGGCGGGGTACCGGGGAGCTGTTTTTT
TRBJ1-3	-	TRBV19	-	CASSITRGVTGNTIYF	TGTGCCAGTAGTATCACCAGGGGCGTAACTGGAAACACCATATATTTT
TRBJ2-1	TRBD2	TRBV9	-	CASSSTSGSYNEQFF	TGTGCCAGCAGCTCTACTAGCGGATCTTACAATGAGCAGTTCTTC
TRBJ1-2	-	TRBV7-9	-	CASSRGDFNYGYTF	TGTGCCAGCAGCCGGGGAGATTTTAACTATGGCTACACCTTC
TRBJ2-7	-	TRBV19	-	CASSIEGEKYEQYF	TGTGCCAGTAGTATAGAAGGAGAAAAGTACGAGCAGTACTTC
TRBJ2-7	TRBD2	TRBV6-6	-	CASSSIAGGVGEQYF	TGTGCCAGCAGTTCCATAGCGGGAGGAGTCGGCGAGCAGTACTTC
TRBJ1-2	-	TRBV6-1	-	CASTPTSYGYTF	TGTGCCAGCACCCCGACATCATATGGCTACACCTTC
TRBJ2-5	TRBD2	TRBV29-1	-	CSVRKGLGGETQYF	TGCAGCGTGAGGAAGGGACTAGGAGGTGAGACCCAGTACTTC
TRBJ1-1	-	TRBV18	-	CASSPSGGFMNTEAFF	TGTGCCAGCTCACCCTCGGGGGGTTTCATGAACACTGAAGCTTTCTTT
TRBJ2-7	-	TRBV19	-	CASTHYEQYF	TGTGCCAGTACCCACTACGAGCAGTACTTC
TRBJ1-1	-	TRBV6-5	-	CASSYKGDTEAFF	TGTGCCAGCAGTTACAAGGGGGACACTGAAGCTTTCTTT
TRBJ2-5	TRBD1	TRBV30	-	CAWGTGFQETQYF	TGTGCCTGGGGGACAGGATTTCAAGAGACCCAGTACTTC
TRBJ1-2	-	TRBV28	-	CASSRNYGYTF	TGTGCCAGCAGTCGTAACTATGGCTACACCTTC
TRBJ2-7	TRBD1	TRBV2	-	CASSVDRGDYEQYF	TGTGCCAGCAGTGTGGACAGGGGGGACTACGAGCAGTACTTC
TRBJ2-1	TRBD1	TRBV6-5	-	CASSYVRGNNEQFF	TGTGCCAGCAGTTATGTCAGGGGGAACAATGAGCAGTTCTTC
TRBJ1-1	TRBD1	TRBV5-4	-	CASSARDRVTEAFF	TGTGCCAGCAGCGCCCGGGACAGGGTAACTGAAGCTTTCTTT
TRBJ2-5	-	TRBV9	-	CASSVLGAQETQYF	TGTGCCAGCAGCGTACTGGGGGCCCAAGAGACCCAGTACTTC
TRBJ1-1	-	TRBV6-5	once	CASSFSGTSNTEAFF	TGTGCCAGCAGTTTCTCCGGGACATCGAACACTGAAGCTTTCTTT
TRBJ2-4	TRBD2	TRBV5-5	-	CASSLLAETAKNIQYF	TGTGCCAGCAGCTTGCTAGCGGAGACAGCCAAAAACATTCAGTACTTC
TRBJ2-1	TRBD2	TRBV9	-	CASSDGGGGTLNEQFF	TGTGCCAGCAGCGATGGTGGGGGAGGGACTCTCAATGAGCAGTTCTTC
TRBJ1-3	TRBD1	TRBV5-1	-	CASSRSDRGSGNTIYF	TGCGCCAGCAGTCGTTCAGACAGGGGCTCTGGAAACACCATATATTTT
TRBJ2-5	-	TRBV6-5	-	CASSYSHGTQETQYF	TGTGCCAGCAGTTACTCGCACGGGACACAAGAGACCCAGTACTTC
TRBJ2-2	-	TRBV5-6	-	CASSLETYTGELFF	TGTGCCAGCAGCTTGGAGACTTACACCGGGGAGCTGTTTTTT
TRBJ2-7	TRBD2	TRBV7-3	-	CASSRGTNYEQYF	TGTGCCAGCAGCCGGGGGACTAACTACGAGCAGTACTTC